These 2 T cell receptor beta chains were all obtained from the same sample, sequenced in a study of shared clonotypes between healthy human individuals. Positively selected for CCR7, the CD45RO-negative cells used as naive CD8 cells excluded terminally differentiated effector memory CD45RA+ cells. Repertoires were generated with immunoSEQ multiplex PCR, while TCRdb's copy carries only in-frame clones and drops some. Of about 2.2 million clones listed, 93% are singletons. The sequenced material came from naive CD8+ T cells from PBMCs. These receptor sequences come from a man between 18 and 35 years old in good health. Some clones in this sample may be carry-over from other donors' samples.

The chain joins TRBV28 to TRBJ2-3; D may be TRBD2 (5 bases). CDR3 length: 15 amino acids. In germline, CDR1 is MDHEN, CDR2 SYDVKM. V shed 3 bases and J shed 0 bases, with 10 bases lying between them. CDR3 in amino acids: CASSFVGISTDTQYF. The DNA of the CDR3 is TGTGCCAGCAGTTTTGTCGGGATTAGCACAGATACGCAGTATTTT.

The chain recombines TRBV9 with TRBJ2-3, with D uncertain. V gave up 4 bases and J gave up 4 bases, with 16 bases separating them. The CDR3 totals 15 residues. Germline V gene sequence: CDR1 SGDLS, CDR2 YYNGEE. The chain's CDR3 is CASSLLKKSADTQYF. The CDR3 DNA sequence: TGTGCCAGCAGCCTCTTAAAGAAGAGCGCAGATACGCAGTATTTT.